Each of the 29 T cell receptor beta chains below was sequenced from the same sample in a study of blood T cell repertoires in COVID-19. Clones were sequenced by immunoSEQ multiplex PCR, and TCRdb holds only the in-frame ones, with some missing. Of 130,000 to 150,000 clones in the sample, about 76% were seen once. Sequenced sample: peripheral blood. These receptors were obtained from a man older than 75 with acute or convalescent COVID-19.

This chain uses TRBV28 with TRBJ1-1; D possibly corresponds to TRBD1 (6 bases). The V gene's germline CDR1 is MDHEN and CDR2 SYDVKM. V lost 7 bases and J lost 5, with 20 bases in between. The CDR3 covers 15 residues. This CDR3 is CASTTAGARGTEAFF. The CDR3, as DNA: TGTGCCAGCACCACAGCGGGGGCGCGGGGAACTGAAGCTTTCTTT. The whole variable domain, filled in from reference TRBV28 and TRBJ1-1, reads DVKVTQSSRYLVKRTGEKVFLECVQDMDHENMFWYRQDPGLGLRLIYFSYDVKMKEKGDIPEGYSVSREKKERFSLILESASTNQTSMYLCASTTAGARGTEAFFGQGTRLTVV.

A note on this clone: One end of the junction does not line up with germline, which may come from a read error. The V gene is TRBV11-2, the J gene TRBJ1-2; 10 bases are shared with TRBD1. Germline V gives CDR1 SGHAT, CDR2 FQNNGV. This CDR3 contains 14 residues. This chain's CDR3 is CASSSGQGIDGYTF. CDR3 in DNA: TGTGCCAGTAGCTCGGGACAGGGGATCGATGGCTACACCTTC.

This clone was detected once. The V gene is TRBV7-9, the J gene TRBJ1-6, with TRBD1 matching 10 bases. V lost 1 base and J lost 6; bases outside the gene matches: 3. Germline V lookup: CDR1 SEHNR, CDR2 FQNEAQ (reference sequence). This CDR3 region has 16 residues. For the CDR3, the DNA is TGTGCCAGCAGCTTAGGACAGGGGGCGCGTAATTCACCCCTCCACTTT. Translated: CASSLGQGARNSPLHF. Together with reference TRBV7-9 and TRBJ1-6, the CDR3 gives the full variable domain: DTGVSQNPRHKITKRGQNVTFRCDPISEHNRLYWYRQTLGQGPEFLTYFQNEAQLEKSRLLSDRFSAERPKGSFSTLEIQRTEQGDSAMYLCASSLGQGARNSPLHFGNGTRLTVT.

The chain couples TRBV7-8 to TRBJ1-5; no definite D call. Germline CDR1 reads SGHVS; CDR2 reads FQNEAQ. The CDR3 runs 14 residues. Between the trimmed V and J ends, which lost 4 bases and 3 bases, there was a span of 10 bases. The CDR3 reads CASSSTGDNQPQHF. CDR3 coding DNA: TGTGCCAGCAGCTCCACGGGTGACAATCAGCCCCAGCATTTT.

The chain recombines TRBV5-6 with TRBJ1-5; 9 bases are a match to TRBD1. Germline V gene sequence: CDR1 SGHDT, CDR2 YYEEEE. The CDR3 sequence is 16 residues long. Germline trimming cut 1 base from V and 3 bases from J; bases unmatched to any gene: 5. The CDR3 DNA sequence: TGTGCCAGCAGCTTGCGGACAGGGGCCCTCAATCAGCCCCAGCATTTT. Translated: CASSLRTGALNQPQHF.

The table lists this clone with a count of one. The chain employs TRBV7-2 and TRBJ1-5; D is perhaps TRBD1 (5 bases). Trimming took 5 bases from V and 5 from J, leaving 13 bases between them. Germline V gene lookup returns CDR1 SGHTA and CDR2 FQGNSA. The CDR3 is made up of 14 amino acids. CDR3 sequence: CASSLDSSYQPQHF. In DNA, the CDR3 is TGTGCCAGCAGCCTCGACAGCTCCTATCAGCCCCAGCATTTT.

This chain joins TRBV7-8 and TRBJ2-5, with 9 bases lining up with TRBD2. This CDR3 contains 15 residues. From germline, CDR1 is SGHVS and CDR2 FQNEAQ. The V and J ends lost 2 bases and 1 base, in that order; junction bases with no gene match: 2. The CDR3 sequence is CASSLQAGGQETQYF. For the CDR3, the DNA is TGTGCCAGCAGCTTACAAGCGGGGGGCCAAGAGACCCAGTACTTC.

The CDR3 loop is CASSWSSGVPDEQYF. CDR3 sequence (DNA): TGTGCCAGCAGCTGGTCTAGCGGGGTCCCGGACGAGCAGTACTTC. The chain is built from TRBV7-9 and TRBJ2-7; 9 bases fit TRBD2. This CDR3 has 15 amino acids. V lost 4 bases and J lost 5; bases outside the gene matches: 9. Germline loops: CDR1 SEHNR, CDR2 FQNEAQ (reference sequence).

The chain joins TRBV15 to TRBJ2-7; maybe TRBD2 (6 bases). Germline V CDR1 and CDR2: LNHNV, YYDKDF (reference sequence). The CDR3 runs to 13 residues. Trimming left V 1 base short and J 4 bases short, with 8 bases between. The CDR3, as DNA: TGTGCCACCAGCAGAGGCGGGGTTTACGAGCAGTACTTC. Its protein product is CATSRGGVYEQYF.

The genes are TRBV11-2 and TRBJ1-1; D is undetermined. The CDR3 spans 13 residues. Trimming removed 3 bases from V and 5 bases from J, with 10 bases in between. The germline CDR1 and CDR2 sequences are SGHAT and FQNNGV. Here the CDR3 reads CASSFGEKTEAFF. The CDR3 nucleotides are TGTGCCAGCAGCTTCGGGGAAAAGACTGAAGCTTTCTTT.

V usage is TRBV11-2 and J usage is TRBJ1-1; a possible D gene is TRBD1 (5 bases). From germline, CDR1 is SGHAT and CDR2 FQNNGV. The V gene lost 6 bases and the J gene lost 5 bases, with 22 bases spanning the gap. This CDR3 has 16 amino acids. CDR3 loop: CASSTLGGRVHTEAFF. The DNA for the CDR3 is TGTGCCAGCAGTACACTGGGTGGCAGGGTCCATACTGAAGCTTTCTTT.

The rearrangement links TRBV30 to TRBJ1-2, with D possibly being TRBD1 (5 bases). V was shortened by 0 bases and J by 8 bases, with 16 bases between the two germline ends. Germline assignment: CDR1 GTSNPN and CDR2 SVGIG (reference sequence). The CDR3 spans 14 residues. CDR3 in amino acids: CAWSVSEGSRGYTF. CDR3 nucleotide sequence: TGTGCCTGGAGTGTATCGGAGGGGTCCCGGGGCTACACCTTC.

Concerning this clone itself: One end of the junction fails to match germline, which may point to a read error. This chain joins TRBV5-1 and TRBJ1-1; D gene ambiguous. This CDR3 has 13 amino acids. The germline CDR1 and CDR2 sequences are SGHRS and YFSETQ. The CDR3 nucleotides read TGCGCCAGCAGCTTGGGAGGGAACGCTGAAGCTTTCTTT. Translating gives CASSLGGNAEAFF.

J is TRBJ2-6 and V is TRBV2, with D uncertain. V was cut by 4 bases and J by 0 bases, with 10 bases left in between. The CDR3 covers 16 residues. Germline-derived CDR1 and CDR2 are SNHLY and FYNNEI. The CDR3 reads CASSVGGTSGANVLTF. DNA of the CDR3: TGTGCCAGCAGTGTAGGCGGAACCTCTGGGGCCAACGTCCTGACTTTC.

This chain connects TRBV5-5 to TRBJ2-7; the match to TRBD2 covers 8 bases. The CDR3 is 14 amino acids. V lost 0 bases, J lost 2 bases, and 1 base stayed unmatched. The germline V gene encodes CDR1 SGHKS and CDR2 YYEKEE (reference sequence). The CDR3 region is CASSLAGGPYEQYF. CDR3 bases: TGTGCCAGCAGCTTGGCGGGGGGGCCCTACGAGCAGTACTTC.

Written as DNA, the CDR3 is TGCAGTGCTAGTTTTAGTAGTGGAGAGACCCAGTACTTC. Protein sequence: CSASFSSGETQYF. This sequence joins TRBV20-1 and TRBJ2-5; D remains ambiguous. Germline V gene data show CDR1 as DFQATT and CDR2 as SNEGSKA (reference sequence). The CDR3 extends over 13 amino acids. Trimming shortened V by 3 bases and J by 4 bases, and 12 bases separated the two germline ends.

The V and J genes are TRBV7-9 and TRBJ2-5; D perhaps matches TRBD2 (5 bases). The CDR3 has 14 amino acids. Germline CDR1 and CDR2: SEHNR and FQNEAQ (reference sequence). Trimming left V 3 bases short and J 1 base short, with 9 bases between. The CDR3 DNA sequence: TGTGCCAGCAGCTTGCCCGAGGGCCAAGAGACCCAGTACTTC. As protein: CASSLPEGQETQYF.

The chain links TRBV7-8 to TRBJ2-2; 12 bases agree with TRBD2. The CDR3 totals 16 residues. The junction had 4 bases not matched to a gene; V was cut back by 4 bases and J by 4 bases. Per the germline V gene, CDR1 is SGHVS and CDR2 is FQNEAQ. This chain's CDR3 is CASSWSTSGGTGELFF. As DNA, the CDR3 is TGTGCCAGCAGCTGGTCGACTAGCGGGGGCACCGGGGAGCTGTTTTTT.

This chain joins TRBV28 and TRBJ1-2; 9 nucleotides agree with TRBD1. This CDR3 comprises 18 residues. J lost 7 bases, V lost 3 bases, and 18 bases had no gene match. The germline V gene encodes CDR1 MDHEN and CDR2 SYDVKM. The CDR3 DNA is TGTGCCAGCAGTTTTAAGGGACAGGGAGATCGATCCCCCCCTGGCTACACCTTC. It codes for CASSFKGQGDRSPPGYTF.

The rearrangement links TRBV25-1 to TRBJ2-2; tentatively, D is TRBD1 (5 bases). This CDR3 has 16 residues. V was cut by 3 bases and J by 5 bases, with 16 bases left in between. From germline, CDR1 is MGHDK and CDR2 SYGVNS. This CDR3 reads CASSDEAGRKTGELFF. The CDR3 DNA is TGTGCCAGCAGTGATGAGGCAGGGCGAAAGACCGGGGAGCTGTTTTTT.

This clone has a handful of counts. V and J are TRBV18 and TRBJ2-1; 11 positions agree with TRBD2. V shed 4 bases and J 7 bases; nucleotides not matched to a gene: 9. Germline assignment: CDR1 KGHSH and CDR2 LQKENI. The length of the CDR3 is 16 residues. The CDR3 DNA sequence: TGTGCCAGCTCACGCCTCTCGGCTAGCGGGGGGAATGAGCAGTTCTTC. Its translation: CASSRLSASGGNEQFF.

The J gene is TRBJ1-1, the V gene TRBV27; 7 nucleotides align to TRBD1. Germline CDR1 and CDR2: MNHEY and SMNVEV (reference sequence). This CDR3 spans 15 amino acids. Unmatched junction bases numbered 7, after V lost 5 bases and J lost 1 base. The CDR3 reads CASSTRTGANTEAFF. The DNA for the CDR3 is TGTGCCAGCAGTACCAGGACAGGAGCGAACACTGAAGCTTTCTTT.

The rearrangement uses TRBV11-2 and TRBJ1-5; 8 bases map to TRBD1. The CDR3 totals 13 residues. V dropped 5 bases and J dropped 7; count of bases not matched to a gene: 4. Germline CDR1 and CDR2: SGHAT and FQNNGV. CDR3 sequence: CASSGSGGQPQHF. CDR3 nucleotide sequence: TGTGCCAGCAGCGGCTCAGGGGGCCAGCCCCAGCATTTT.

The rearrangement links TRBV15 to TRBJ2-1; TRBD2 agrees at 7 bases. Germline V gives CDR1 LNHNV, CDR2 YYDKDF (reference sequence). After removal of 0 bases from V and 9 bases from J, the junction contained 5 bases not matched to a gene. This CDR3 contains 14 residues. The CDR3 DNA reads as TGTGCCACCAGCAGAGAGCAGCGGGGCGGTGAGCAGTTCTTC. This codes for CATSREQRGGEQFF.

In this sample, this clone turned up a few times. Other DNA variants within this sample encode the same CDR3. The J gene is TRBJ1-5, the V gene TRBV6-2 or TRBV6-3; maybe TRBD1 (5 bases). V was trimmed by 1 base and J by 6 bases, leaving 10 bases between them. Germline CDR1 reads MNHEY; CDR2 reads SVGEGT. The CDR3 is made up of 14 amino acids. DNA of the CDR3: TGTGCCAGCAGTTACTTCGGGGGGGGTCAGCCCCAGCATTTT. It encodes CASSYFGGGQPQHF.

This clone was recorded a few times. V and J are TRBV7-9 and TRBJ2-1; 9 positions match TRBD2. V lost 2 bases, J lost 16 bases, and 6 bases stayed unmatched. CDR1 is SEHNR, CDR2 FQNEAQ, per germline (reference sequence). The CDR3 has 12 residues. The DNA for the CDR3 is TGTGCCAGCAGCTTAAAAGGCGGGGGGGATTTCTTC. It encodes CASSLKGGGDFF.

V usage is TRBV15 and J usage is TRBJ1-3; D is perhaps TRBD1 (6 bases). CDR1 and CDR2 from the germline V gene are LNHNV and YYDKDF (reference sequence). The CDR3 length is 16 residues. The V end was cut by 5 bases, the J end by 3 bases, with 17 bases between. In nucleotides, the CDR3 is TGTGCCACCAGCTGGTCTGACAGGATGGGTGGAAACACCATATATTTT. Its translation: CATSWSDRMGGNTIYF.

The V gene is TRBV9, the J gene TRBJ1-2; TRBD1 aligns across 8 bases. The CDR3 loop spans 13 amino acids. From germline, CDR1 is SGDLS and CDR2 YYNGEE. J was trimmed by 9 bases and V by 0 bases; bases with no gene match: 4. The CDR3 sequence is CASSVGTGSSYTF. CDR3 nucleotides: TGTGCCAGCAGCGTAGGGACAGGGTCAAGCTACACCTTC.

J is TRBJ2-1 and V is TRBV11-2; TRBD1 matches at 7 bases. Per the germline V gene, CDR1 is SGHAT and CDR2 is FQNNGV. The CDR3 is 15 residues long. With V trimmed by 4 bases and J by 4 bases, 7 bases remained unmatched. The CDR3 is CASSYRDSLYNEQFF. The CDR3 DNA is TGTGCCAGCAGCTACCGGGACAGCCTGTACAATGAGCAGTTCTTC. Full variable domain (outside the CDR3, taken from reference TRBV11-2 and TRBJ2-1): EAGVAQSPRYKIIEKRQSVAFWCNPISGHATLYWYQQILGQGPKLLIQFQNNGVVDDSQLPKDRFSAERLKGVDSTLKIQPAKLEDSAVYLCASSYRDSLYNEQFFGPGTRLTVL.